This paragraph reports one TCR beta chain. The sample is drawn from a study of blood T cell repertoires in COVID-19. Study in general: Acute-phase and convalescent COVID-19 samples originated in the United States, Italy and Spain. PBMCs, B-cell-depleted T cells, or T cells were the source of the cDNA or gDNA that made up the material.

Original analysis: Using reference gene primer amplification, nucleated cell counts were estimated. Produced via immunoSEQ multiplex PCR; TCRdb's table is partial and in-frame only. V, J and clone size reflect that table, while D and trimming were determined from the DNA. The sample has roughly 54,000 clones; around four fifths are singletons. Losses at the gene ends were 4 bases for V and 1 base for J; bases not matched to a gene: 2. This CDR3 is 14 amino acids long. In germline, CDR1 is SGHNT, CDR2 YYREEE (reference sequence). The sequence came from a man aged 45-65 years with acute or convalescent COVID-19. Material for sequencing was peripheral blood. The V call is TRBV5-4, the J call TRBJ1-1; 9 nucleotides align to TRBD1. The CDR3 is CASSKDRGNTEAFF. CDR3 in DNA: TGTGCCAGCAGCAAGGACAGGGGGAACACTGAAGCTTTCTTT.